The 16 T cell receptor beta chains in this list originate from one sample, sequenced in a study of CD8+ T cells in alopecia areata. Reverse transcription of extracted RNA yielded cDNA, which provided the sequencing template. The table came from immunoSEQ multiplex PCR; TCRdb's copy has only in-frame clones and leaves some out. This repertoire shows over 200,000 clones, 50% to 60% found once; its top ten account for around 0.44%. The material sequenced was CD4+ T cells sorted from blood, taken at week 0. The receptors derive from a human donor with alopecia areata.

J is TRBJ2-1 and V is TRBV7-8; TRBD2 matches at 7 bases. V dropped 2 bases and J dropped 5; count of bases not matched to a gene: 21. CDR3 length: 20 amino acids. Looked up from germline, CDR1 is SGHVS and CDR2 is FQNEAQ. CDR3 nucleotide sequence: TGTGCCAGCAGCTTATATCTCCCTAGCGGTACAGTCCCCGGGGACAATGAGCAGTTCTTC. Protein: CASSLYLPSGTVPGDNEQFF.

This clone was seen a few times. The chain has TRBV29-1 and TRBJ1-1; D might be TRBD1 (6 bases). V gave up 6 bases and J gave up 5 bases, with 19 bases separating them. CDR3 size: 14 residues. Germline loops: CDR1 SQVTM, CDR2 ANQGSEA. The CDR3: CSVTGSEVRTEAFF. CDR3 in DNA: TGCAGCGTCACAGGGAGCGAGGTACGGACTGAAGCTTTCTTT.

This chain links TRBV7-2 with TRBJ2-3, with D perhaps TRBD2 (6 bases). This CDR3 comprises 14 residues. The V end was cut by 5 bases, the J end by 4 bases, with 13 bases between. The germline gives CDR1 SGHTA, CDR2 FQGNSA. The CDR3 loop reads CASSPIPSADTQYF. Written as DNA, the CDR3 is TGTGCCAGCAGCCCGATACCTAGCGCAGATACGCAGTATTTT. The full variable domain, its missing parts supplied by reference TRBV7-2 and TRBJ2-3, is GAGVSQSPSNKVTEKGKDVELRCDPISGHTALYWYRQSLGQGLEFLIYFQGNSAPDKSGLPSDRFSAERTGGSVSTLTIQRTQQEDSAVYLCASSPIPSADTQYFGPGTRLTVL.

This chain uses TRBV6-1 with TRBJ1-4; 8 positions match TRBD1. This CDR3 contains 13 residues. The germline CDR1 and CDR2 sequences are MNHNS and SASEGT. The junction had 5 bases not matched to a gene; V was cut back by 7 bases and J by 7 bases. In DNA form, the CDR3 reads TGTGCCAGCAACTGGGACAGGACTGAAAAACTGTTTTTT. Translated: CASNWDRTEKLFF.

The chain's CDR3 is CSAGSRTDTQYF. CDR3 coding DNA: TGCAGCGCTGGGAGCCGCACAGATACGCAGTATTTT. The chain has TRBV29-1 and TRBJ2-3; D may be TRBD2 (5 bases). The germline V gene encodes CDR1 SQVTM and CDR2 ANQGSEA. V lost 7 bases and J 1 base, leaving 9 bases between the germline ends. The CDR3 consists of 12 residues.

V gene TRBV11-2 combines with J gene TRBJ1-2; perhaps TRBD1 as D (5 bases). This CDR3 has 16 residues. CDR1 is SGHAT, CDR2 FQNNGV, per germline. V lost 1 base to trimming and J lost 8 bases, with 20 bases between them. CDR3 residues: CASSLATAAGRWGYTF. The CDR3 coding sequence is TGTGCCAGCAGCTTAGCGACGGCCGCAGGGCGATGGGGCTACACCTTC.

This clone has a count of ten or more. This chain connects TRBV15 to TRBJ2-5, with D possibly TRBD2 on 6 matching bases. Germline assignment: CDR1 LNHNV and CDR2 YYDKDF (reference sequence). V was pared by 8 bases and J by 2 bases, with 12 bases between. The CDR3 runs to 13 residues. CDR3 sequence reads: CATAGGIQETQYF. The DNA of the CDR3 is TGTGCCACCGCAGGCGGGATACAAGAGACCCAGTACTTC.

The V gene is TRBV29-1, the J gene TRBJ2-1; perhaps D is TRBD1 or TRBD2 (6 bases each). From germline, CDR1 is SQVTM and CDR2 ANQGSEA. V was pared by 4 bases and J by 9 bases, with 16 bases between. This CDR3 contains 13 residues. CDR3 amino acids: CSVVGGRYAEQFF. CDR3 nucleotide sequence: TGCAGCGTTGTAGGGGGGAGGTATGCTGAGCAGTTCTTC.

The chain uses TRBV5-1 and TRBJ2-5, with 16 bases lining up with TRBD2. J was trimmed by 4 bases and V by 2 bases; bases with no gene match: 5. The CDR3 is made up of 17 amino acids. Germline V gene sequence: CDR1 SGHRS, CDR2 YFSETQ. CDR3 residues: CASSFLGLAGGPETQYF. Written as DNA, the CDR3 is TGCGCCAGCAGCTTCCTGGGACTAGCGGGAGGGCCAGAGACCCAGTACTTC.

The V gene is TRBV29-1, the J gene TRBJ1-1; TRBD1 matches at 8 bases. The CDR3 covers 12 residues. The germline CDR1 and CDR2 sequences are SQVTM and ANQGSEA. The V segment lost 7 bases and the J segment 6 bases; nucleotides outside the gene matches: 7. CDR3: CSAGRGQAEAFF. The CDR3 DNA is TGCAGCGCTGGCAGGGGGCAGGCTGAAGCTTTCTTT.

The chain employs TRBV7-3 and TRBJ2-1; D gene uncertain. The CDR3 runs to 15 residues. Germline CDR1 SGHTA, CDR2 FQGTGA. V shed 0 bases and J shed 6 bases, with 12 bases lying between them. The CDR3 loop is CASSLTLAGANEQFF. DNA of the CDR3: TGTGCCAGCAGCTTAACGTTGGCTGGAGCCAATGAGCAGTTCTTC.

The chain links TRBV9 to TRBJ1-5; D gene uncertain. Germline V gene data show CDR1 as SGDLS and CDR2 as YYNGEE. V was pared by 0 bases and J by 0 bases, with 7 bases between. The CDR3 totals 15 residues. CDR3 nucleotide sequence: TGTGCCAGCAGCGTAGAAGCGTATAGCAATCAGCCCCAGCATTTT. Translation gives CASSVEAYSNQPQHF.

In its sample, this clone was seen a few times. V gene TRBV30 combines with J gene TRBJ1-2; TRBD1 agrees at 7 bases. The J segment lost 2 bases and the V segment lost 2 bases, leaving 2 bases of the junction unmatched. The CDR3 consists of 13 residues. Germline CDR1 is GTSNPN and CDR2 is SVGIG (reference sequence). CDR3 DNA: TGTGCCTGGAGTAAGGGACAGAACTATGGCTACACCTTC. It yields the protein CAWSKGQNYGYTF.

In nucleotides, the CDR3 is TGTGCCAGCAGCAAGGTACTACCCATTCAGTACTTC. Protein: CASSKVLPIQYF. The chain couples TRBV7-2 to TRBJ2-4, with D unclear. The CDR3 totals 12 residues. Germline lookup yields CDR1 SGHTA and CDR2 FQGNSA. V dropped 5 bases and J dropped 9 bases, with 11 bases sitting between them.

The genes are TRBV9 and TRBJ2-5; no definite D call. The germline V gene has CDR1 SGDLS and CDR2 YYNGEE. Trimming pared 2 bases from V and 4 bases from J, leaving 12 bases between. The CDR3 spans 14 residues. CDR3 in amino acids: CASSVDWGGETQYF. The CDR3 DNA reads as TGTGCCAGCAGCGTGGATTGGGGTGGAGAGACCCAGTACTTC.

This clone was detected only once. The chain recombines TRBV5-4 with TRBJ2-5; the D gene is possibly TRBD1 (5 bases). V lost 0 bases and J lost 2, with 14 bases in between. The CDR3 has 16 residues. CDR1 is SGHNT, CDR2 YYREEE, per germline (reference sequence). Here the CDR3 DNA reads TGTGCCAGCAGCTTGGGGTGGTCGGACATTCAAGAGACCCAGTACTTC. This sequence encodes CASSLGWSDIQETQYF.